This T cell receptor beta chain was found in a study of shared clonotypes between healthy human individuals. The study, taken as a whole, reports: With few donors, the genetic and exposure-history diversity represented was limited.

Profiled with immunoSEQ multiplex PCR; TCRdb holds only in-frame clones, not every one. The sample has around 1.6 million clones; around 98% are singletons. To note about this clone: Its antigen is not known. Other nucleotide sequences in the sample specify the same CDR3.

The germline gives CDR1 SGHRS, CDR2 YFSETQ. The CDR3 totals 17 residues. V trimming: 4 bases; J trimming: 0 bases; junction bases outside the gene matches: 6. The chain employs TRBV5-1 and TRBJ2-3, with 12 bases that match TRBD2. This sequence originates from a young man in good health. The sample comprised naive CD4+ T cells sorted from blood. The subset here: CD45RA+ positively selected. CDR3 DNA sequence: TGCGCCAGCAGCCTCGGACTAGCGGGGCCTAGCACAGATACGCAGTATTTT. Its protein product is CASSLGLAGPSTDTQYF. The full variable domain, completed using reference TRBV5-1 and TRBJ2-3, is KAGVTQTPRYLIKTRGQQVTLSCSPISGHRSVSWYQQTPGQGLQFLFEYFSETQRNKGNFPGRFSGRQFSNSRSEMNVSTLELGDSALYLCASSLGLAGPSTDTQYFGPGTRLTVL.